A selection of T cell receptor beta chains follows, all from one sample in a study of blood T cell repertoires in COVID-19. The method was immunoSEQ multiplex PCR; TCRdb's version includes in-frame clones alone and lacks a portion of them. Among hundreds of thousands of clones listed, over 80% were seen once. The sample was PBMCs or T cells enriched from blood (not recorded which). These receptors were collected from a man younger than 45 who had recovered from COVID-19. The CDR3 runs from the conserved cysteine through the conserved F or W. The D gene is left open where the match is weak. Where a row states a size, it is once, few, many or the class of an expanded clone; other rows omit it.

size | J | D | V | DNA | CDR3
. | TRBJ1-2 | TRBD1 | TRBV5-1 | TGCGCCAGCAGCTTGGTTACGACAGGGGACTATGGCTACACCTTC | CASSLVTTGDYGYTF
. | TRBJ2-7 | TRBD1 | TRBV6-5 | TGTGCCAGCAGTTACACCCCGCCAGGGGGATACGAGCAGTACTTC | CASSYTPPGGYEQYF
few | TRBJ1-2 | TRBD1 | TRBV15 | TGTGCCACCAGCGGGACAGGATCAACTAACTATGGCTACACCTTC | CATSGTGSTNYGYTF
. | TRBJ1-1 | . | TRBV19 | TGTGCCAGTAGTAGAGACAGGACCCAGGGCACTGAAGCTTTCTTT | CASSRDRTQGTEAFF
. | TRBJ1-2 | . | TRBV3-1/TRBV3-2 | TGTGCCAGCAGCCCCACGGGATACGGCTACACCTTC | CASSPTGYGYTF
. | TRBJ1-1 | . | TRBV10-1 | TGCGCCAGCAGTGAGTCGCGAGGAGGAAATGAAGCTTTCTTT | CASSESRGGNEAFF
. | TRBJ1-4 | TRBD1 | TRBV18 | TGTGCCAGCACCTGGGGACAGGGGAATGAAAAACTGTTTTTT | CASTWGQGNEKLFF
. | TRBJ2-4 | . | TRBV9 | TGTGCCAGCAGCGTGCGCAGAGACTCCATTCAGTACTTC | CASSVRRDSIQYF
few | TRBJ2-7 | . | TRBV19 | TGTGCCAGTAGTAGGGACAACTCCTACGAGCAGTACTTC | CASSRDNSYEQYF
few | TRBJ2-3 | . | TRBV7-2 | TGTGCCAGCAGCTTTGTAGGACGGGGAGATACGCAGTATTTT | CASSFVGRGDTQYF
. | TRBJ2-2 | . | TRBV6-5 | TGTGCCAGCAGACCGGGACAAATAACCGGGGAGCTGTTTTTT | CASRPGQITGELFF
. | TRBJ2-2 | TRBD1 | TRBV14 | TGTGCCAGCAGCCGGACAGGGTTCTCCGGGGAGCTGTTTTTT | CASSRTGFSGELFF
. | TRBJ1-2 | . | TRBV7-9 | TGTGCCAGCAGCTTATTTACAGGGAACTATGGCTACACCTTC | CASSLFTGNYGYTF
. | TRBJ2-5 | . | TRBV6-1 | TGTGCCAGCAGTGAGGTCAGGGGTTACCAAGAGACCCAGTACTTC | CASSEVRGYQETQYF
. | TRBJ1-5 | TRBD1 | TRBV7-2 | TGTGCCAGCAGCGGGAAGGGGGCGATGGGCAATCAGCCCCAGCATTTT | CASSGKGAMGNQPQHF
. | TRBJ2-2 | . | TRBV19 | TGTGCCAGTACCCCCCATCGGAGCACCGGGGAGCTGTTTTTT | CASTPHRSTGELFF